The 4 T cell receptor beta chains reported below all come from one sample, sequenced in a study of blood T cell repertoires in COVID-19. Repertoires were generated with immunoSEQ multiplex PCR, while TCRdb's copy carries only in-frame clones and drops some. Of approximately 250,000 clones in the sample, around nine tenths are singletons; the top ten hold around 14%. Sequencing was performed on peripheral blood. These receptors all come from an older woman with COVID-19, enrolled during active disease.

The V call is TRBV7-8, the J call TRBJ1-2; a weak D match, TRBD1 (6 bases). V was cut by 1 base and J by 7 bases, with 19 bases left in between. The CDR3 is 16 amino acids. The germline V gene has CDR1 SGHVS and CDR2 FQNEAQ. CDR3 amino acids: CASSLGDARGGAGYTF. CDR3 coding DNA: TGTGCCAGCAGCTTAGGCGACGCCAGGGGTGGGGCTGGCTACACCTTC.

The chain joins TRBV24-1 to TRBJ1-2, with D unresolved. The V gene's germline CDR1 is KGHDR and CDR2 SFDVKD. CDR3 size: 14 residues. The ends were cut back, 4 bases at V and 1 base at J, with 9 bases in the middle. The CDR3 bases are TGTGCCACCAGTGACCCGGGGATTAACTATGGCTACACCTTC. Its translation is CATSDPGINYGYTF.

This clone was counted many times. The genes are TRBV29-1 and TRBJ1-1, with a possible D match to TRBD1 (6 bases). Germline V gene data show CDR1 as SQVTM and CDR2 as ANQGSEA. The CDR3 runs to 15 residues. V was cut by 1 base and J by 3 bases, with 15 bases left in between. CDR3 sequence: CSVEGTAVSYTEAFF. The CDR3 DNA follows: TGCAGCGTTGAAGGGACAGCGGTTTCTTACACTGAAGCTTTCTTT.

The V call is TRBV6-2 or TRBV6-3, the J call TRBJ2-2; D is uncertain. Trimming took 2 bases from V and 1 from J, leaving 5 bases between them. Germline CDR1 is MNHEY and CDR2 is SVGEGT. The length of the CDR3 is 14 residues. CDR3 sequence reads: CASSYVWNTGELFF. The CDR3 coding sequence is TGTGCCAGCAGTTACGTCTGGAACACCGGGGAGCTGTTTTTT.